This TCR beta chain was sequenced in a study of T cell responses to AZD1222 COVID-19 vaccine. This clone was counted a single time. This sample also contains other DNA sequences that code for the same CDR3. Measured with immunoSEQ multiplex PCR; TCRdb has only the in-frame clones, and not every one. Of some 150,000 clones in the sample, around nine tenths were seen once. The CDR3 is 13 residues long. Germline assignment: CDR1 MDHEN and CDR2 SYDVKM. The ends were cut back, 3 bases at V and 5 bases at J, with 10 bases in the middle. The specimen was peripheral blood, collected on day 0 of MenACWY control vaccination. The TCR sequence derives from an adult in good health. The chain is built from TRBV28 and TRBJ1-2; D ambiguous. The CDR3 region is CASSFLAGYGYTF. The CDR3 region has the DNA TGTGCCAGCAGTTTTCTGGCTGGGTATGGCTACACCTTC.